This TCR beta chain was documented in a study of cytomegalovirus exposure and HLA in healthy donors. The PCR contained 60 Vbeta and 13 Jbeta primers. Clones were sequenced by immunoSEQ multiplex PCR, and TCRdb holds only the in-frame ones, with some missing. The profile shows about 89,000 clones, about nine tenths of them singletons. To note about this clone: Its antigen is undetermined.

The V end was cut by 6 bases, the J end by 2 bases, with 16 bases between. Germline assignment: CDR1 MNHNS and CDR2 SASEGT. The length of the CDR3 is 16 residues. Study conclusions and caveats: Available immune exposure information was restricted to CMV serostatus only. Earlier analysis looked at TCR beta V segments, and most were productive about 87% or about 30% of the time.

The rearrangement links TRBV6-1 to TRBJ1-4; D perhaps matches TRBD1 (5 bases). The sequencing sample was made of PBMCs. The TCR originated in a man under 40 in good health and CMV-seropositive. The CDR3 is CASSERAGRTNEKLFF. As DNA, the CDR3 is TGTGCCAGCAGCGAACGGGCAGGGAGGACTAATGAAAAACTGTTTTTT.